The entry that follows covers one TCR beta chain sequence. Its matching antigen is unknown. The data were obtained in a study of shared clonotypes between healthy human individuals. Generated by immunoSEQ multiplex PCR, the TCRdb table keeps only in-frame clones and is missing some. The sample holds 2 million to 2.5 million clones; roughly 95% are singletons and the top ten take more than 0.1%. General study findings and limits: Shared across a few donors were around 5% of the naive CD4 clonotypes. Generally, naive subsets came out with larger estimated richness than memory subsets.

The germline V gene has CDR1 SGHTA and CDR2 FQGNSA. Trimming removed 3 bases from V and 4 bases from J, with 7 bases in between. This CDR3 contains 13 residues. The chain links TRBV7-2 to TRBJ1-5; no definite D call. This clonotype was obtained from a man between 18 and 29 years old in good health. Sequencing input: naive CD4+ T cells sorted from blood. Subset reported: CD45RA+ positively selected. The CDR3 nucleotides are TGTGCCAGCAGCTTCGTAATGAATCAGCCCCAGCATTTT. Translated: CASSFVMNQPQHF.